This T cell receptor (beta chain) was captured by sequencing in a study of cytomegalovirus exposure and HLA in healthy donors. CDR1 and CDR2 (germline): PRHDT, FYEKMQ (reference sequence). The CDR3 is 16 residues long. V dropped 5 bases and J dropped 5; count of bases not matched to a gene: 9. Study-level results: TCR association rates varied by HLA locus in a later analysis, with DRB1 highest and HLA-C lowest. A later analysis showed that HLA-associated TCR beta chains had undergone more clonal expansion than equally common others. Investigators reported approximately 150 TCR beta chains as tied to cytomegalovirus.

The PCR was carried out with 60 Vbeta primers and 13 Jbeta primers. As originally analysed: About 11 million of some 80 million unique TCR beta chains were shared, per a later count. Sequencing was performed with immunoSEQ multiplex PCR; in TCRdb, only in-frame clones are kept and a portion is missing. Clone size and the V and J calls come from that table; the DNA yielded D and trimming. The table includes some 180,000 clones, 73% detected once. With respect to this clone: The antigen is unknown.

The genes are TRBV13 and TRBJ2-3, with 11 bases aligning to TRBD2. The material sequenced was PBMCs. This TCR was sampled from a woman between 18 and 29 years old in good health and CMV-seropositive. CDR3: CASSPPLAGEGDTQYF. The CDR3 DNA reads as TGTGCCAGCAGCCCCCCACTAGCGGGGGAAGGAGATACGCAGTATTTT.